Detailed here is one TCR beta chain. Per germline, CDR1 MNHEY and CDR2 SMNVEV (reference sequence). This CDR3 is built from 14 residues. The V and J ends lost 5 bases and 6 bases, in that order; junction bases with no gene match: 7. This sample was included in a study of blood T cell repertoires in COVID-19. Only in-frame clones appear in the TCRdb table, and some are missing; sequencing was by immunoSEQ multiplex PCR. In the table there are 170,000 or so clones, under 85% of which are singletons. The specimen was peripheral blood. The chain joins TRBV27 to TRBJ2-1; 7 bases are a match to TRBD2. The TCR originated in a woman in her 70s with COVID-19, enrolled during active disease. The CDR3 here is CASSTGLETNEQFF. The CDR3 DNA reads TGTGCCAGCAGTACCGGACTAGAAACCAATGAGCAGTTCTTC.